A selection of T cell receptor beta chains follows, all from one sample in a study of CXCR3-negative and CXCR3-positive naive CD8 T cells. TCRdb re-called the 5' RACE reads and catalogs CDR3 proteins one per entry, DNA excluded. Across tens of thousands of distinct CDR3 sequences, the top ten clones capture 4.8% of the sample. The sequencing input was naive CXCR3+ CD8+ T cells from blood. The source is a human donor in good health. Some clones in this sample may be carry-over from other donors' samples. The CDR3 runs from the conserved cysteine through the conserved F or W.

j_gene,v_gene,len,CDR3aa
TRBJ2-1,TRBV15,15,CATSRPGTSYNEQFF
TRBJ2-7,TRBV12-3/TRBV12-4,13,CASSLSDDYEQYF
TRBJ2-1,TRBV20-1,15,CSAPKLGSSYNEQFF
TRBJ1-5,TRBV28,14,CASSSGQGIQPQHF
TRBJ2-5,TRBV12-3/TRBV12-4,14,CASGPGLLQETQYF
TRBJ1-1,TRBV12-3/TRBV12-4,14,CASSLGSRVTEAFF
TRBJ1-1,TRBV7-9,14,CASTSTRGGMEAFF
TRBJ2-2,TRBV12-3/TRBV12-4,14,CASSLEGGTGELFF
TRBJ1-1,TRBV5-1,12,CASSWAGTEAFF
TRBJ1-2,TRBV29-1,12,CSVDRGVGGYTF
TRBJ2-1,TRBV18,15,CASSPPGLAVYEQFF
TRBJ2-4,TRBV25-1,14,CASSESRDSNIQYF
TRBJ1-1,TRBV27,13,CASSWGPNTEAFF
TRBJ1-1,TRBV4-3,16,CASSQDPGDRSTEAFF
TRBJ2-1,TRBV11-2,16,CASSPPATSSYNEQFF
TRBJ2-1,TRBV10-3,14,CAISGLAGGDEQFF
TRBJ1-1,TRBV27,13,CASSLLGDTEAFF
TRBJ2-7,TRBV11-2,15,CASSRTGVSSYEQYF
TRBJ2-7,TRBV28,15,CASSPGSGLSYEQYF
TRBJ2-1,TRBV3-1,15,CASRFSGRAENEQFF
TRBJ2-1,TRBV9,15,CASSVEAPGGDEQFF
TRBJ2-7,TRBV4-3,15,CASSQESRLHYEQYF
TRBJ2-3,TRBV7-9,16,CASSSPGRESTDTQYF
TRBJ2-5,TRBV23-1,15,CASSHSTMSQETQYF
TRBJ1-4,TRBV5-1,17,CASSEHGRDATNEKLFF
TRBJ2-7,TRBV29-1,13,CSVLGAGQNEQYF
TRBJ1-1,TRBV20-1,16,CSAQGAQGGLNTEAFF
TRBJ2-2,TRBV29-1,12,CSVQLAPGELFF
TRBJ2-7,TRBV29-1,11,CSVEVSGIEYF
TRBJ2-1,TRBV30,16,CAWSAPTGGNYNEQFF
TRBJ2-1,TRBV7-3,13,CASSLSPYNEQFF
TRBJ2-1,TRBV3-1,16,CASSQVEWGGFNEQFF
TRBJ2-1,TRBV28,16,CASSSQRGHISNEQFF
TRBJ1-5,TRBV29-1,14,CSVEDRGASQPQHF
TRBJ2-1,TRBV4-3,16,CASSPGTGGKYNEQFF
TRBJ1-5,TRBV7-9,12,CASSPGGQPQHF
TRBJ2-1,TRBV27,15,CASSLYQGSYNEQFF
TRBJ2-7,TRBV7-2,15,CASSFSTGGAYEQYF
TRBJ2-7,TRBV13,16,CASSGLDRGASYEQYF
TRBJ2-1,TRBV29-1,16,CSVQGFPDRVDNEQFF
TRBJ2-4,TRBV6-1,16,CASSDSPGSAKNIQYF
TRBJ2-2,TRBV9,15,CASSSRGGYTGELFF
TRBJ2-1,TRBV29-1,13,CSVVTGIYNEQFF
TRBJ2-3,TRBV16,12,CASSLLTDTQYF
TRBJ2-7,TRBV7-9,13,CASRPDSFYEQYF